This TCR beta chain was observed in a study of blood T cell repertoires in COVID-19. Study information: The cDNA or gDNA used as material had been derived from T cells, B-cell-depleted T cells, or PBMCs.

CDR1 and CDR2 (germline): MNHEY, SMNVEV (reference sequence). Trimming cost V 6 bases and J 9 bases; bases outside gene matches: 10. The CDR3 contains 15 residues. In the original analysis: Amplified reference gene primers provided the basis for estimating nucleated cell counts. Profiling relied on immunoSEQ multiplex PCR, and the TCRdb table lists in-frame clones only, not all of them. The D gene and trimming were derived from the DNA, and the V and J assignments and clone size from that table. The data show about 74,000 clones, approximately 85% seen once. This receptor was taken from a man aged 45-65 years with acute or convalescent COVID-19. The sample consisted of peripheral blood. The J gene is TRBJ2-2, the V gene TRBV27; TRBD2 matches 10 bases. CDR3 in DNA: TGTGCCAGCAGGGGCTTTAGCGGGGGGCACCGGGAGCTGTTTTTT. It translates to CASRGFSGGHRELFF.